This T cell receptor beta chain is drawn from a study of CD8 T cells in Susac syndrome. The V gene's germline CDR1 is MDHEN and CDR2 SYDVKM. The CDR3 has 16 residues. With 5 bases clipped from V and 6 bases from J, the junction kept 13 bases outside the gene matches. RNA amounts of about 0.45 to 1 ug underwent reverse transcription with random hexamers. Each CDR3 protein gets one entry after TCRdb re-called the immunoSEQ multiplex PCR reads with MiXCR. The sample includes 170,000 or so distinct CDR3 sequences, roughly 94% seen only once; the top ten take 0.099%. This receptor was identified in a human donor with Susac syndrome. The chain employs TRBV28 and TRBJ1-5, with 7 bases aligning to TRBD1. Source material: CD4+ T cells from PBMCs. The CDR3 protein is CASSTDQGGIRQPQHF. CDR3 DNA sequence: TGTGCCAGCAGTACAGACCAGGGGGGGATCCGTCAGCCCCAGCATTTT.